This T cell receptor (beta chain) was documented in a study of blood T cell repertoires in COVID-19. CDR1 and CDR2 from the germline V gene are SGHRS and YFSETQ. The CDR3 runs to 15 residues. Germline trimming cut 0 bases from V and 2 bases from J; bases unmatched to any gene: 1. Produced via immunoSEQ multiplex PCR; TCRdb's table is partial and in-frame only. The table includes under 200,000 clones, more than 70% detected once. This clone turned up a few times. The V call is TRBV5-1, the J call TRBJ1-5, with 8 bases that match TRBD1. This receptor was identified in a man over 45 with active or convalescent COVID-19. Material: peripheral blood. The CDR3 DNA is TGCGCCAGCAGCTTGGAGGGACAGGGCAATCAGCCCCAGCATTTT. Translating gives CASSLEGQGNQPQHF.